A single sample is the source of the 25 T cell receptor beta chains below, sequenced in a study of blood T cells in healthy people across ages. A second PCR, run for about 7 to 11 cycles, used a sample-barcoded 5' primer plus a J-beta primer mix. TCRdb processed the 5' RACE reads anew with MiXCR; each CDR3 protein has one entry. The sample includes around 1,800,000 distinct CDR3 sequences, approximately 40% seen only once; the top ten take under 30%. What was sequenced was blood. Receptors were obtained from a human donor in good health.

The gene calls are TRBV7-2 and TRBJ1-5; TRBD1 is a possible D gene (5 bases). This CDR3 region has 15 residues. The germline V gene has CDR1 SGHTA and CDR2 FQGNSA. Trimming cost V 5 bases and J 3 bases, with 14 bases left between them. CDR3 DNA sequence: TGTGCCAGCAGCCCGGGACCGCCGTACAATCAGCCCCAGCATTTT. As protein: CASSPGPPYNQPQHF.

This clonotype was counted a few times. The chain recombines TRBV7-8 with TRBJ2-1; no definite D call. The CDR3 has 13 amino acids. V was trimmed by 1 base and J by 9 bases, leaving 10 bases between them. Per the germline V gene, CDR1 is SGHVS and CDR2 is FQNEAQ. The CDR3 region is CASSLGTWSEQFF. DNA of the CDR3: TGTGCCAGCAGCTTAGGTACCTGGAGTGAGCAGTTCTTC.

V gene TRBV6-2 or TRBV6-3 combines with J gene TRBJ2-3, with D perhaps matching TRBD2 (7 bases). V lost 11 bases to trimming and J lost 0 bases, with 12 bases between them. CDR1 MNHEY and CDR2 SVGEGT come from the germline V gene. CDR3 size: 13 residues. This chain's CDR3 is CAGRDTSTDTQYF. DNA of the CDR3: TGTGCCGGGAGGGACACTAGCACAGATACGCAGTATTTT.

In DNA form, the CDR3 reads TGCAGCGCCGGGACCGAGCAGTTCTTC. This sequence encodes CSAGTEQFF. This chain links TRBV29-1 with TRBJ2-1; D possibly matches TRBD1 or TRBD2 (5 bases each). CDR3 length: 9 residues. V dropped 7 bases and J dropped 10 bases, with 8 bases sitting between them. Germline CDR1 SQVTM, CDR2 ANQGSEA.

For this clonotype: At one end, the junction sequence differs from germline, possibly due to a read error. The chain recombines TRBV4-2 with TRBJ2-3, with 9 nucleotides matching TRBD2. CDR3 length equals 18 residues. In germline, CDR1 is LGHNA, CDR2 YNFKEQ. The CDR3 reads CASSQVFSGGTSTDTRYF. The CDR3 bases are TGTGCCAGCAGCCAAGTCTTCAGCGGGGGGACGTCCACAGATACGCGGTATTTT.

This clonotype occurred many times. V and J are TRBV7-8 and TRBJ2-1; D remains unclear. The V end was cut by 1 base, the J end by 0 bases, with 10 bases between. The CDR3 contains 16 residues. CDR1 is SGHVS and CDR2 is FQNEAQ in the germline V gene. CDR3 protein: CASSLEAHSSYNEQFF. The CDR3 nucleotides read TGTGCCAGCAGCTTAGAGGCCCATAGCTCCTACAATGAGCAGTTCTTC.

This chain links TRBV7-9 with TRBJ2-3; D might be TRBD1 (6 bases). V lost 3 bases, J lost 0 bases, and 13 bases lay in between. Germline CDR1 reads SEHNR; CDR2 reads FQNEAQ (reference sequence). This CDR3 is built from 16 residues. The CDR3 spells CASSFDRLSSTDTQYF. CDR3 DNA sequence: TGTGCCAGCAGCTTCGACAGGTTATCTAGCACAGATACGCAGTATTTT. Full variable domain (remainder filled in from reference TRBV7-9 and TRBJ2-3): DTGVSQNPRHKITKRGQNVTFRCDPISEHNRLYWYRQTLGQGPEFLTYFQNEAQLEKSRLLSDRFSAERPKGSFSTLEIQRTEQGDSAMYLCASSFDRLSSTDTQYFGPGTRLTVL.

The J gene is TRBJ1-6, the V gene TRBV15; TRBD1 agrees at 10 bases. Germline loops: CDR1 LNHNV, CDR2 YYDKDF (reference sequence). Germline trimming cut 3 bases from V and 7 bases from J; bases unmatched to any gene: 0. The CDR3 consists of 14 residues. CDR3 coding DNA: TGTGCCACCAGCAGGGGACAGGGGAATTCACCCCTCCACTTT. Translation: CATSRGQGNSPLHF.

The rearrangement joins TRBV6-2 or TRBV6-3 to TRBJ2-7; D is uncertain. Looked up from germline, CDR1 is MNHEY and CDR2 is SVGEGT. The CDR3 totals 13 residues. V shed 5 bases and J shed 5 bases, with 13 bases lying between them. CDR3 sequence: CASSLVTPDEQYF. Here the CDR3 DNA reads TGTGCCAGCAGTCTTGTGACCCCCGACGAGCAGTACTTC.

The rearrangement uses TRBV7-9 and TRBJ2-5, with 7 bases aligning to TRBD1. The J call is doubtful: the DNA matches TRBJ2-7 better. Germline lookup yields CDR1 SEHNR and CDR2 FQNEAQ (reference sequence). The CDR3 totals 16 residues. As DNA, the CDR3 is TGTGCCAGCAGCGGACTCCGGGACAGCCCCTCCTACGAGCAGTACTTC. Residues: CASSGLRDSPSYEQYF.

The V gene is TRBV30, the J gene TRBJ2-5, with TRBD1 matching 9 bases. Germline assignment: CDR1 GTSNPN and CDR2 SVGIG (reference sequence). The length of the CDR3 is 14 residues. V was pared by 1 base and J by 3 bases, with 3 bases of the junction left unmatched. CDR3 protein: CAWSAGQGKETQYF. CDR3 bases: TGTGCCTGGAGTGCTGGACAGGGGAAAGAGACCCAGTACTTC.

Ten or more counts support this clonotype. The chain uses TRBV7-2 and TRBJ1-2; maybe TRBD1 (6 bases). V was shortened by 3 bases and J by 0 bases, with 14 bases between the two germline ends. The CDR3 has 16 residues. CDR1 and CDR2 from the germline V gene are SGHTA and FQGNSA. Here the CDR3 DNA reads TGTGCCAGCAGCTTTTTGAGGGGGGGGGCTAACTATGGCTACACCTTC. Protein sequence: CASSFLRGGANYGYTF.

The chain employs TRBV4-2 and TRBJ2-3, with TRBD1 identical over 9 bases. The CDR3 sequence is 18 residues long. Germline CDR1 reads LGHNA; CDR2 reads YNFKEQ. With V trimmed by 3 bases and J by 3 bases, 13 bases remained unmatched. CDR3 in DNA: TGTGCCAGCAGCCAGTTCGGGGACAGGGAGCTTCCGACAGATACGCAGTATTTT. Protein: CASSQFGDRELPTDTQYF.

This clonotype has just a few counts. The gene calls are TRBV12-3 or TRBV12-4 and TRBJ2-3; 9 positions match TRBD1. The CDR3 spans 17 residues. Trimming at V came to 4 bases and at J to 3 bases, leaving 11 bases not matched to a gene. This CDR3 reads CASSSYRGRAQTDTQYF. CDR3 DNA sequence: TGTGCCAGCAGTTCCTACAGGGGGCGAGCACAAACAGATACGCAGTATTTT.

As DNA, the CDR3 is TGCAGCACCCAGGGGACAGGGGGCTCCTACAATGAGCAGTTCTTC. This sequence encodes CSTQGTGGSYNEQFF. This chain uses TRBV29-1 with TRBJ2-1, with 11 positions matching TRBD1. The CDR3 runs to 15 residues. The V gene end was trimmed by 8 bases and the J gene end by 0 bases; junction bases not matched to a gene: 6. CDR1 and CDR2 (germline): SQVTM, ANQGSEA.

This clonotype was observed a few times. The rearrangement joins TRBV7-8 to TRBJ1-2; D is perhaps TRBD1 (5 bases). Germline V gene data show CDR1 as SGHVS and CDR2 as FQNEAQ. Trimming stripped 4 bases from V and 0 bases from J, with 21 bases between. The CDR3 sequence is 18 residues long. The CDR3 nucleotides read TGTGCCAGCAGCTCCTTGGGGGGGAGGACCGGAGCTAACTATGGCTACACCTTC. Translation: CASSSLGGRTGANYGYTF.

As concerns this clonotype: This may be a read error, as it is one base from a much larger clone. The chain is built from TRBV5-1 and TRBJ2-7, with 11 bases that match TRBD1. Germline CDR1 and CDR2: SGHRS and YFSETQ. The CDR3 is made up of 18 amino acids. The CDR3 reads CASSLRTGGSMSSYVQYF. The CDR3 DNA follows: TGCGCCAGCAGCCTCCGGACAGGGGGCTCGATGAGCTCCTACGTGCAGTACTTC.

The chain joins TRBV10-3 to TRBJ1-3, with D tentatively TRBD1 (6 bases). V gave up 2 bases and J gave up 8 bases, with 13 bases separating them. The CDR3 runs 14 residues. Germline CDR1 ENHRY, CDR2 SYGVKD. CDR3 region: CAISETGAHDTIYF. The CDR3 nucleotides read TGTGCCATCAGTGAGACGGGGGCGCATGACACCATATATTTT.

The chain is built from TRBV6-5 and TRBJ1-2; TRBD1 agrees at 9 bases. V dropped 2 bases and J dropped 7; count of bases not matched to a gene: 5. The CDR3 runs 14 residues. Germline CDR1 MNHEY, CDR2 SVGAGI. The CDR3 reads CASSYLTGGSGYTF. As DNA, the CDR3 is TGTGCCAGCAGTTACCTAACAGGGGGCTCTGGCTACACCTTC.

This clonotype appeared many times. V and J are TRBV12-3 or TRBV12-4 and TRBJ2-5, with D hard to call. Trimming removed 0 bases from V and 7 bases from J, with 3 bases in between. The CDR3 has 11 amino acids. CDR3 residues: CASSLAGTQYF. CDR3 nucleotide sequence: TGTGCCAGCAGTTTAGCGGGGACCCAGTACTTC.

This clonotype was picked up a small number of times. The genes are TRBV29-1 and TRBJ1-1; D gene uncertain. This CDR3 contains 11 residues. Trimming shortened V by 5 bases and J by 1 base, and 5 bases separated the two germline ends. CDR1 is SQVTM, CDR2 ANQGSEA, per germline. The CDR3 region has the DNA TGCAGCGTTCCCGCGAACACTGAAGCTTTCTTT. Encoded protein: CSVPANTEAFF. The full variable domain, rest sourced from reference TRBV29-1 and TRBJ1-1, is SAVISQKPSRDICQRGTSLTIQCQVDSQVTMMFWYRQQPGQSLTLIATANQGSEATYESGFVIDKFPISRPNLTFSTLTVSNMSPEDSSIYLCSVPANTEAFFGQGTRLTVV.

This rearrangement joins TRBV4-1 to TRBJ2-7; 9 nucleotides line up with TRBD1. The CDR3 loop spans 15 amino acids. V shed 7 bases and J 3 bases; nucleotides not matched to a gene: 10. Germline assignment: CDR1 MGHRA and CDR2 YSYEKL. The chain's CDR3 is CASNQTPGQGYEQYF. Here the CDR3 DNA reads TGCGCCAGCAACCAGACGCCGGGACAGGGCTACGAGCAGTACTTC.

This clonotype was counted ten times or more. The chain recombines TRBV12-3 or TRBV12-4 with TRBJ2-5; D perhaps matches TRBD2 (6 bases). Trimming removed 6 bases at V and 5 bases at J, with 7 bases between. The CDR3 runs to 11 residues. DNA for the CDR3: TGTGCCAGCAGAAGCGGGGAGACCCAGTACTTC. Its translation is CASRSGETQYF.

As for this clonotype: Mismatch with germline at one junction end may stem from a read error. This rearrangement joins TRBV6-5 to TRBJ2-1, with 8 bases aligning to TRBD2. The CDR3 consists of 13 residues. The germline V gene encodes CDR1 MNHEY and CDR2 SVGAGI. CDR3 sequence: CAGSYIAGNEQFF. The CDR3, as DNA: TGTGCCGGCAGTTATATAGCGGGGAATGAGCAGTTCTTC.

This clonotype has at least ten counts. V is TRBV6-2 or TRBV6-3 and J is TRBJ1-2; 10 nucleotides match TRBD1. The V and J ends lost 4 bases and 4 bases, in that order; junction bases with no gene match: 9. Looked up from germline, CDR1 is MNHEY and CDR2 is SVGEGT. The CDR3 loop spans 16 amino acids. CDR3 sequence reads: CASSSMPGQGSYGYTF. The CDR3 DNA sequence: TGTGCCAGCAGTTCTATGCCGGGACAGGGGAGCTATGGCTACACCTTC.